These 16 T cell receptor beta chains were sequenced from one sample in a study of CD8+ T cells in alopecia areata. Treatment here: oral pan-JAK inhibitor, 5-10 mg twice daily. As part of sample collection, lesional scalp punch biopsies and peripheral blood were taken from alopecia areata patients. The sequencing template was cDNA reverse transcribed from extracted RNA. Here immunoSEQ multiplex PCR was the method, and the copy in TCRdb shows in-frame clones only, minus some. The sample lists 10,000 to 15,000 clones; about 70% were seen once. Sequencing used skin, obtained at week 4, from a patient treated with tofacitinib. Receptors were obtained from a human donor with alopecia areata.

The rearrangement links TRBV6-1 to TRBJ2-7; D may be TRBD2 (6 bases). Germline V lookup: CDR1 MNHNS, CDR2 SASEGT. The CDR3 has 15 amino acids. Trimming left V 3 bases short and J 4 bases short, with 16 bases between. In DNA, the CDR3 is TGTGCCAGCAGTGACTTAGGGAGGTCTAGTTACGAGCAGTACTTC. Protein sequence: CASSDLGRSSYEQYF.

Only a few counts were recorded for this clone. The chain carries TRBV6-5 and TRBJ1-5; D is possibly TRBD1 (5 bases). The length of the CDR3 is 14 residues. V was trimmed by 6 bases and J by 4 bases, leaving 13 bases between them. Germline CDR1 and CDR2: MNHEY and SVGAGI. Here the CDR3 reads CASSPGGRNQPQHF. CDR3 nucleotides: TGTGCCAGCAGCCCCGGGGGTCGGAATCAGCCCCAGCATTTT.

This clone has a handful of counts. The chain uses TRBV10-3 and TRBJ2-5, with D possibly being TRBD1 or TRBD2 (5 bases each). The CDR3 sequence is 14 residues long. Germline-derived CDR1 and CDR2 are ENHRY and SYGVKD. V lost 0 bases to trimming and J lost 3 bases, with 8 bases between them. The CDR3 is CAISESQGEETQYF. CDR3 DNA: TGTGCCATCAGTGAGTCTCAGGGAGAAGAGACCCAGTACTTC.

The genes are TRBV18 and TRBJ1-2; maybe TRBD1 (6 bases). V shed 1 base and J shed 3 bases, with 9 bases lying between them. Germline CDR1 reads KGHSH; CDR2 reads LQKENI. The CDR3 consists of 14 residues. The chain's CDR3 is CASSPLGGDYGYTF. The CDR3, as DNA: TGTGCCAGCTCACCACTGGGGGGCGACTATGGCTACACCTTC.

V usage is TRBV6-5 and J usage is TRBJ1-1; no clear D gene. The V gene's germline CDR1 is MNHEY and CDR2 SVGAGI. This CDR3 has 14 amino acids. Trimming removed 5 bases at V and 0 bases at J, with 10 bases between. The CDR3 DNA is TGTGCCAGCAGTGATGGCCTTATGAACACTGAAGCTTTCTTT. It codes for CASSDGLMNTEAFF.

The V and J genes are TRBV7-2 and TRBJ2-5; 8 bases align to TRBD2. J was trimmed by 5 bases and V by 6 bases; bases with no gene match: 8. Germline V gene data show CDR1 as SGHTA and CDR2 as FQGNSA. The CDR3 has 14 amino acids. CDR3 sequence reads: CASSRTGGHETQYF. As DNA, the CDR3 is TGTGCCAGCAGTCGAACGGGGGGGCATGAGACCCAGTACTTC.

The rearrangement links TRBV30 to TRBJ2-3; 12 nucleotides match TRBD2. CDR1 and CDR2 from the germline V gene are GTSNPN and SVGIG (reference sequence). The junction had 7 bases not matched to a gene; V was cut back by 7 bases and J by 2 bases. There are 15 residues in the CDR3. The CDR3 sequence is CASTTSGGYTDTQYF. In DNA, the CDR3 is TGTGCCTCTACGACTAGCGGGGGTTACACAGATACGCAGTATTTT.

The chain combines TRBV2 with TRBJ1-2, with D hard to call. V was trimmed by 3 bases and J by 4 bases, leaving 9 bases between them. The germline CDR1 and CDR2 sequences are SNHLY and FYNNEI. The CDR3 length is 13 residues. The CDR3 DNA reads as TGTGCCAGCAGTGACCTCGGCACCTATGGCTACACCTTC. It codes for CASSDLGTYGYTF.

This chain joins TRBV11-3 and TRBJ2-7; 7 bases are shared with TRBD1. This CDR3 is built from 13 residues. J was trimmed by 3 bases and V by 6 bases; bases with no gene match: 5. Looked up from germline, CDR1 is SGHNT and CDR2 is YENEEA. This chain's CDR3 is CASRRQGSYEQYF. Here the CDR3 DNA reads TGTGCCAGCAGACGACAGGGAAGCTACGAGCAGTACTTC.

The chain combines TRBV10-3 with TRBJ1-6; TRBD1 matches at 9 bases. The germline CDR1 and CDR2 sequences are ENHRY and SYGVKD. The V gene end was trimmed by 6 bases and the J gene end by 4 bases; junction bases not matched to a gene: 4. CDR3 length equals 15 residues. CDR3 sequence (DNA): TGTGCCATCAGACGGGACAGGGAGTATAATTCACCCCTCCACTTT. This translates into CAIRRDREYNSPLHF.

This chain uses TRBV19 with TRBJ2-2, with TRBD2 matching over 8 bases. This CDR3 contains 16 residues. The trim removed 3 bases at V and 6 bases at J, leaving 9 bases unmatched. CDR1 is LNHDA, CDR2 SQIVND, per germline (reference sequence). CDR3 sequence (DNA): TGTGCCAGTAGTATCAGAGGGCGGGGGGCGCCCGGGGAGCTGTTTTTT. Residues: CASSIRGRGAPGELFF.

The V call is TRBV19, the J call TRBJ1-1; no firm D call. Germline V lookup: CDR1 LNHDA, CDR2 SQIVND (reference sequence). The V gene lost 8 bases and the J gene lost 1 base, with 8 bases spanning the gap. CDR3 length: 12 residues. The CDR3 loop reads CASGERNTEAFF. As DNA, the CDR3 is TGTGCCAGTGGGGAAAGGAACACTGAAGCTTTCTTT.

J is TRBJ2-7 and V is TRBV6-1; D not certain. The V gene lost 5 bases and the J gene lost 5 bases, with 7 bases spanning the gap. From germline, CDR1 is MNHNS and CDR2 SASEGT. The CDR3 runs 11 residues. The CDR3 DNA sequence: TGTGCCAGCAGTCGACAAAACGAGCAGTACTTC. Translating gives CASSRQNEQYF.

The V gene is TRBV6-1, the J gene TRBJ2-5, with D maybe TRBD2 (6 bases). The J call is uncertain, as TRBJ2-7 better fits the DNA end. Germline lookup yields CDR1 MNHNS and CDR2 SASEGT. The CDR3 runs to 14 residues. This CDR3 is CASSAAGGYYEQYF. CDR3 DNA: TGTGCCAGCAGTGCAGCCGGGGGTTACTACGAGCAGTACTTC.

The V gene is TRBV4-1, the J gene TRBJ1-2; 7 nucleotides match TRBD1. Trimming took 2 bases from V and 4 from J; bases not matched to a gene: 4. Germline V CDR1 and CDR2: MGHRA, YSYEKL. The CDR3 runs to 14 residues. In DNA, the CDR3 is TGCGCCAGCAGCCAACGAGGGGGCGCCTATGGCTACACCTTC. Protein product: CASSQRGGAYGYTF.

This sequence joins TRBV13 and TRBJ2-2; 8 bases map to TRBD2. The junction had 11 bases not matched to a gene; V was cut back by 5 bases and J by 3 bases. The CDR3 is made up of 17 amino acids. CDR1 and CDR2 from the germline V gene are PRHDT and FYEKMQ (reference sequence). The chain's CDR3 is CASSAARRGVDTGELFF. In nucleotides, the CDR3 is TGTGCCAGCAGCGCCGCGCGGCGGGGGGTGGACACCGGGGAGCTGTTTTTT.